The present entry profiles one TCR beta chain with its context. V shed 10 bases and J shed 11 bases, with 23 bases lying between them. Per germline, CDR1 SNHLY and CDR2 FYNNEI. CDR3 length: 13 amino acids. Clones were read by immunoSEQ multiplex PCR, and TCRdb kept only the in-frame ones, dropping some. There are about 93,000 clones in the sample; around 90% occur only once, and 4% to 6% lies in the top ten. These data come from a study of radiotherapy plus CTLA-4 blockade in lung cancer. This specimen consisted of peripheral blood, obtained from a patient treated with radiotherapy plus ipilimumab. The chain has TRBV2 and TRBJ2-5; D is perhaps TRBD2 (6 bases). The sequence came from a human donor with non-small cell lung cancer that progressed on radiotherapy plus ipilimumab. For the CDR3, the DNA is TGTGCCACCCCGGGACGGGGGTTTGATCGTCAGTACTTC. Translated, it gives CATPGRGFDRQYF.